This T cell receptor beta chain comes out of a study of blood T cell repertoires in COVID-19. Background on the study: Specimens from acute and convalescent COVID-19 originated in the United States, Italy and Spain. PBMCs, B-cell-depleted T cells, or T cells were the source of the cDNA or gDNA that made up the material.

In the authors' workflow: Amplification from reference gene primers served as the basis for estimated nucleated cell counts. Assay used: immunoSEQ multiplex PCR; TCRdb lists only in-frame clones, some missing. V and J calls and clone size are as listed in that table; D and trimming were resolved from the DNA. The sample shows tens of thousands of clones, 77% of them seen only once. Per the germline V gene, CDR1 is MGHDK and CDR2 is SYGVNS. The V gene lost 5 bases and the J gene lost 1 base, with 9 bases spanning the gap. This CDR3 is 14 amino acids long. This clonotype originated in a human donor with active or convalescent COVID-19. The donor label of this sample is uncertain. The sample taken for sequencing was peripheral blood. The rearrangement joins TRBV25-1 to TRBJ2-1; possibly TRBD2 for D (5 bases). CDR3 sequence: CASSRSGSYNEQFF. The CDR3 DNA reads as TGTGCCAGCAGTAGGAGCGGTTCCTACAATGAGCAGTTCTTC.